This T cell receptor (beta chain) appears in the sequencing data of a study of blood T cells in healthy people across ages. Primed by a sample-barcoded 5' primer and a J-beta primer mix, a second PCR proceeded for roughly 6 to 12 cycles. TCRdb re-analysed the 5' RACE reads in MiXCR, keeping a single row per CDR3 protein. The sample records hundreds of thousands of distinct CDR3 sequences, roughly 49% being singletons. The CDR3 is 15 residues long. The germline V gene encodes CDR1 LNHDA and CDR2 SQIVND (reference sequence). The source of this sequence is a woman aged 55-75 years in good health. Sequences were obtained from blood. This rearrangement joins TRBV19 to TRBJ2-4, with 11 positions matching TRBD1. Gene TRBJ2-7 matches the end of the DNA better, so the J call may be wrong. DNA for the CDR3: TGTGCCAGTAGTGACGGACAGGGGGCCTCCTACGAGCAGTACTTC. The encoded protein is CASSDGQGASYEQYF.